This T cell receptor beta chain was obtained from a study of blood T cell repertoires in COVID-19. Study-wide background: Samples of COVID-19 (acute and convalescent) were obtained from the United States, Italy and Spain. PBMCs, B-cell-depleted T cells, or T cells were the source of the cDNA or gDNA that made up the material.

Source study methods: Amplification of reference gene primers was used by the study to estimate nucleated cell counts. Method: immunoSEQ multiplex PCR; TCRdb's copy keeps in-frame clones and lacks some. V and J calls and clone size are those listed in that table; D and trimming were worked out from the DNA. In the table there are 95,000 to 150,000 clones, roughly 90% of which are singletons. CDR3 length: 15 amino acids. The V segment lost 0 bases and the J segment 4 bases; nucleotides outside the gene matches: 2. The germline gives CDR1 SGDLS, CDR2 YYNGEE. The Seattle patients joined while their infection was active and were tracked longitudinally afterward.

The clonotype comes from a woman between 55 and 75 years old with COVID-19, enrolled during active disease. V is TRBV9 and J is TRBJ2-3; 10 nucleotides line up with TRBD1. Sequencing was done on a sample of peripheral blood. CDR3 sequence: CASSVGQGASDTQYF. The CDR3 nucleotides are TGTGCCAGCAGCGTAGGACAGGGGGCTTCAGATACGCAGTATTTT.